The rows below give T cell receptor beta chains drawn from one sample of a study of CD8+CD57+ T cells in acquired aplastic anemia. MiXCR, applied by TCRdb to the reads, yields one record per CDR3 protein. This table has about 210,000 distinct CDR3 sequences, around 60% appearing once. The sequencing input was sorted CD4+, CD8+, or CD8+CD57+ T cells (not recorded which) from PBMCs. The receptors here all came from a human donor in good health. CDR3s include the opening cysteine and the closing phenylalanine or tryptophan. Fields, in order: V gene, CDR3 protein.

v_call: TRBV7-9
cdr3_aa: CASSLVGHGGFAGEKLFF

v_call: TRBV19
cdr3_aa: CASMGLTGDYNEPQHF

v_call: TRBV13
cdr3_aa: CASSLGEGAQYF

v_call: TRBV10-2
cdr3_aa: CASKEGAKGSYEQYF

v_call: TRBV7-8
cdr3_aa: CASSPEGRDGYGYTF

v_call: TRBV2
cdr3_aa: CASSGTSGRRADTQYF

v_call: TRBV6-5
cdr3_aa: CASSPGEDWENYGYTF

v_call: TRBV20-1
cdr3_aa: CSAPGVSGYTF

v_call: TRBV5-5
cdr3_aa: CASSHGTGGYEQYF

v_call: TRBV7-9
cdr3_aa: CASSLGGPELYNEQFF

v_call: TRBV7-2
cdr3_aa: CASSQDSTRRSYEQYF